One and the same sample provided the 30 T cell receptor beta chains below, sequenced in a study of blood T cell repertoires in COVID-19. This table comes from immunoSEQ multiplex PCR, and its TCRdb copy is limited to in-frame clones, with some not included. The top ten hold around 0.92% of the sample, which has under 550,000 clones, around 90% seen once. The sample consisted of peripheral blood. Receptors were obtained from a man younger than 35 with COVID-19, enrolled during active disease.

The V gene is TRBV7-6, the J gene TRBJ2-3; D is perhaps TRBD2 (6 bases). The CDR3 has 14 amino acids. Germline CDR1 reads SGHVS; CDR2 reads FNYEAQ. V lost 3 bases to trimming and J lost 4 bases, with 11 bases between them. The CDR3 DNA sequence: TGTGCCAGCAGCTTGACTAGACCCGCAGATACGCAGTATTTT. Its protein is CASSLTRPADTQYF.

This chain joins TRBV7-9 and TRBJ1-6; 10 nucleotides agree with TRBD1. After removal of 5 bases from V and 9 bases from J, the junction contained 4 bases not matched to a gene. The CDR3 sequence is 14 residues long. Germline values: CDR1 SEHNR, CDR2 FQNEAQ (reference sequence). CDR3 sequence (DNA): TGTGCCAGCAGCCCAGGGACAGGGGTTTCACCCCTCCACTTT. It translates to CASSPGTGVSPLHF.

V usage is TRBV6-5 and J usage is TRBJ2-7, with D possibly TRBD2 on 5 matching bases. The germline V gene encodes CDR1 MNHEY and CDR2 SVGAGI. The length of the CDR3 is 15 residues. V was cut by 0 bases and J by 4 bases, with 13 bases left in between. In DNA, the CDR3 is TGTGCCAGCAGTTACTCGGGAGTAAGTGTGTACGAGCAGTACTTC. Its translation is CASSYSGVSVYEQYF.

V is TRBV4-2 and J is TRBJ2-3; TRBD2 might be the D (6 bases). CDR3 size: 15 residues. V lost 0 bases and J 4 bases, leaving 11 bases between the germline ends. CDR1 and CDR2 from the germline V gene are LGHNA and YNFKEQ. The CDR3 loop is CASSQEQASADTQYF. The CDR3 nucleotides read TGTGCCAGCAGCCAAGAACAGGCTAGCGCAGATACGCAGTATTTT.

The chain carries TRBV7-2 and TRBJ1-1; D uncertain. Trimming stripped 1 base from V and 3 bases from J, with 6 bases between. Germline V CDR1 and CDR2: SGHTA, FQGNSA. CDR3 length equals 13 residues. The DNA for the CDR3 is TGTGCCAGCAGCTTAGGTCAGTACACTGAAGCTTTCTTT. This codes for CASSLGQYTEAFF.

This chain joins TRBV5-6 and TRBJ1-6; D is perhaps TRBD1 (6 bases). V lost 0 bases to trimming and J lost 7 bases, with 8 bases between them. Germline loops: CDR1 SGHDT, CDR2 YYEEEE. This CDR3 has 14 residues. Here the CDR3 reads CASSLEGGNSPLHF. The DNA of the CDR3 is TGTGCCAGCAGCTTGGAGGGGGGGAATTCACCCCTCCACTTT.

This clone was seen a single time. CDR3 in amino acids: CASSPEVEGTTGDTF. The CDR3 coding sequence is TGTGCCAGCTCACCGGAGGTGGAAGGTACTACGGGGGACACCTTC. The J gene is TRBJ1-2, the V gene TRBV18, with D perhaps matching TRBD1 (5 bases). The germline V and J ends were trimmed by 3 bases and 12 bases, with 23 bases remaining between them. Germline V gene data show CDR1 as KGHSH and CDR2 as LQKENI. This CDR3 region has 15 residues.

A few counts support this clone. The limits of the CDR3 on the DNA are not certain, so only TCRdb's listed CDR3 is given. The rearrangement uses TRBV12-2 and TRBJ2-3; the D segment call TRBD1 is taken from the table without a DNA check. TRBV12-2 is a listed pseudogene. The CDR3 is made up of 16 amino acids, end residues included. This chain's CDR3 is CASRLAVGPGADTQYF.

The CDR3 loop is CASSLGPAGVADTQYF. In DNA form, the CDR3 reads TGTGCCAGCAGTTTAGGACCAGCGGGAGTCGCAGATACGCAGTATTTT. The V gene is TRBV27, the J gene TRBJ2-3; 8 bases are shared with TRBD2. The length of the CDR3 is 16 residues. Germline trimming cut 2 bases from V and 4 bases from J; bases unmatched to any gene: 8. CDR1 and CDR2 from the germline V gene are MNHEY and SMNVEV (reference sequence).

The genes are TRBV29-1 and TRBJ2-1; 8 bases match TRBD2. V was pared by 2 bases and J by 8 bases, with 8 bases of the junction left unmatched. CDR1 and CDR2 (germline): SQVTM, ANQGSEA. The CDR3 runs to 14 residues. The CDR3 sequence is CSVEPRGRSYEQFF. As DNA, the CDR3 is TGCAGCGTTGAACCCCGCGGGAGGTCTTATGAGCAGTTCTTC.

J is TRBJ2-7 and V is TRBV18; TRBD1 matches 10 bases. J lost 2 bases, V lost 4 bases, and 5 bases had no gene match. Germline CDR1 KGHSH, CDR2 LQKENI. The CDR3 loop spans 15 amino acids. The CDR3 loop is CASSLDRGKAYEQYF. In nucleotides, the CDR3 is TGTGCCAGCTCACTGGACAGGGGGAAAGCCTACGAGCAGTACTTC. Full variable domain (remainder filled in from reference TRBV18 and TRBJ2-7): NAGVMQNPRHLVRRRGQEARLRCSPMKGHSHVYWYRQLPEEGLKFMVYLQKENIIDESGMPKERFSAEFPKEGPSILRIQQVVRGDSAAYFCASSLDRGKAYEQYFGPGTRLTVT.

This clone was seen only a few times. The identical CDR3 is also encoded by other nucleotide sequences in the sample. The chain is built from TRBV6-5 and TRBJ1-5, with a weak D call TRBD1 (5 bases). The CDR3 has 13 residues. Germline lookup yields CDR1 MNHEY and CDR2 SVGAGI. V was pared by 2 bases and J by 6 bases, with 8 bases between. The DNA for the CDR3 is TGTGCCAGCAGTTACGGGGGGGGTCAGCCCCAGCATTTT. Amino acid sequence: CASSYGGGQPQHF.

The V and J genes are TRBV28 and TRBJ1-2, with D unclear. CDR1 is MDHEN and CDR2 is SYDVKM in the germline V gene. This CDR3 comprises 12 residues. V lost 3 bases and J lost 7, with 9 bases in between. The CDR3, as DNA: TGTGCCAGCAGTTTGAATACGGGTGGCTACACCTTC. Its translation is CASSLNTGGYTF.

This clone has just one count. V gene TRBV19 combines with J gene TRBJ1-6; unclear D gene. This CDR3 is 15 amino acids long. Deletions cut 4 bases from V and 1 base from J, with 8 bases between. Looked up from germline, CDR1 is LNHDA and CDR2 is SQIVND (reference sequence). The chain's CDR3 is CASSTPGSYNSPLHF. The CDR3 coding sequence is TGTGCCAGTAGTACCCCCGGGTCCTATAATTCACCCCTCCACTTT.

Notes on this clone: The same CDR3 also results from other DNA sequences found in this sample. This chain links TRBV7-3 with TRBJ2-1; D unresolved. This CDR3 has 13 amino acids. The V end lost 0 bases, the J end lost 5 bases, and 5 bases lay between the germline ends. Germline CDR1 reads SGHTA; CDR2 reads FQGTGA. As DNA, the CDR3 is TGTGCCAGCAGCTTAACGGCCAACAATGAGCAGTTCTTC. Translating gives CASSLTANNEQFF. Together with reference TRBV7-3 and TRBJ2-1, the CDR3 gives the full variable domain: GAGVSQTPSNKVTEKGKYVELRCDPISGHTALYWYRQSLGQGPEFLIYFQGTGAADDSGLPNDRFFAVRPEGSVSTLKIQRTERGDSAVYLCASSLTANNEQFFGPGTRLTVL.

The chain recombines TRBV21-1 with TRBJ1-3; TRBD1 was called by the table and not checked on the DNA. TRBV21-1 is a listed pseudogene. The CDR3 totals 17 residues. The CDR3 DNA is TGTGCCAGCAGCAAAGGGGCCGTTTTAACTTCTGGAAACACCATATATTTT. Its protein product is CASSKGAVLTSGNTIYF.

The rearrangement links TRBV2 to TRBJ2-5, with 10 nucleotides matching TRBD2. CDR3 size: 16 residues. The V segment lost 4 bases and the J segment 1 base; nucleotides outside the gene matches: 6. Germline values: CDR1 SNHLY, CDR2 FYNNEI. The CDR3 spells CASSVSGTSAQETQYF. As DNA, the CDR3 is TGTGCCAGCAGTGTTTCAGGGACTAGCGCCCAAGAGACCCAGTACTTC.

This rearrangement joins TRBV4-1 to TRBJ2-2; 7 bases match TRBD2. Per the germline V gene, CDR1 is MGHRA and CDR2 is YSYEKL. CDR3 length: 14 amino acids. V lost 3 bases to trimming and J lost 8 bases; unmatched junction nucleotides: 6. The CDR3 nucleotides are TGCGCCAGCAGCCACGGGGGGTTCAGAGGGGAGCTGTTTTTT. This translates into CASSHGGFRGELFF.

The chain is built from TRBV7-6 and TRBJ1-1; D gene unclear. The V end lost 5 bases, the J end lost 8 bases, and 15 bases lay between the germline ends. Germline V gene data show CDR1 as SGHVS and CDR2 as FNYEAQ. The CDR3 contains 13 residues. The CDR3 loop is CASSPPGSQEAFF. The CDR3 DNA reads TGTGCCAGCAGCCCACCCGGGAGTCAGGAAGCTTTCTTT.

V gene TRBV6-5 combines with J gene TRBJ2-7; 7 bases are a match to TRBD2. The CDR3 sequence is 14 residues long. CDR1 and CDR2 (germline): MNHEY, SVGAGI. The ends lost 2 bases at V and 3 bases at J; junction bases unmatched: 4. The CDR3 DNA reads TGTGCCAGCAGTTACAACGGACTAGACTACGAGCAGTACTTC. It is translated as CASSYNGLDYEQYF.

This chain connects TRBV7-9 to TRBJ2-5, with 9 nucleotides matching TRBD1. Germline V gene data show CDR1 as SEHNR and CDR2 as FQNEAQ (reference sequence). The CDR3 sequence is 17 residues long. With 3 bases clipped from V and 4 bases from J, the junction kept 12 bases outside the gene matches. The CDR3 DNA sequence: TGTGCCAGCAGCTTCGAACCGGGACAGGGTTTTGTAGAGACCCAGTACTTC. This translates into CASSFEPGQGFVETQYF.

This chain uses TRBV19 with TRBJ2-1; 8 nucleotides match TRBD1. This CDR3 region has 16 residues. CDR1 and CDR2 from the germline V gene are LNHDA and SQIVND (reference sequence). V was clipped by 10 bases and J by 4 bases; unmatched bases: 15. The CDR3 region is CATRNRGASAYNEQFF. CDR3 coding DNA: TGTGCCACCCGAAACAGGGGGGCTAGCGCATACAATGAGCAGTTCTTC. Together with reference TRBV19 and TRBJ2-1, the CDR3 gives the full variable domain: DGGITQSPKYLFRKEGQNVTLSCEQNLNHDAMYWYRQDPGQGLRLIYYSQIVNDFQKGDIAEGYSVSREKKESFPLTVTSAQKNPTAFYLCATRNRGASAYNEQFFGPGTRLTVL.

CDR3 amino acids: CASSLGGRRSDEQFF. As DNA, the CDR3 is TGTGCCAGCAGCTTAGGAGGGAGGAGGAGCGATGAGCAGTTCTTC. The rearrangement joins TRBV11-1 to TRBJ2-1, with D perhaps TRBD2 (6 bases). The CDR3 contains 15 residues. Per the germline V gene, CDR1 is SGHAT and CDR2 is FQDESV (reference sequence). Trimming removed 1 base from V and 8 bases from J, with 15 bases in between.

This sequence joins TRBV2 and TRBJ2-1; 11 bases agree with TRBD2. The CDR3 is made up of 17 amino acids. The V and J ends lost 6 bases and 1 base, in that order; junction bases with no gene match: 8. Germline values: CDR1 SNHLY, CDR2 FYNNEI. CDR3 sequence reads: CASRESLAGVSYNEQFF. CDR3 coding DNA: TGTGCCAGCAGGGAATCACTAGCGGGAGTATCCTACAATGAGCAGTTCTTC.

The chain has TRBV19 and TRBJ2-3; weak D call: TRBD1 (6 bases). The V gene's germline CDR1 is LNHDA and CDR2 SQIVND (reference sequence). V lost 1 base, J lost 3 bases, and 11 bases lay in between. This CDR3 is 15 amino acids long. The CDR3 region is CASSIGGQGTDTQYF. DNA of the CDR3: TGTGCCAGTAGTATAGGTGGTCAGGGGACAGATACGCAGTATTTT.

J is TRBJ2-1 and V is TRBV11-2; D is perhaps TRBD2 (5 bases). Germline assignment: CDR1 SGHAT and CDR2 FQNNGV. Trimming removed 5 bases at V and 6 bases at J, with 17 bases between. The CDR3 loop spans 15 amino acids. CDR3 sequence (DNA): TGTGCCAGCAGCCCCTCTGGACTCGCCGTCAATGAGCAGTTCTTC. Translating gives CASSPSGLAVNEQFF.

This chain links TRBV2 with TRBJ2-2, with 8 bases that match TRBD2. Per the germline V gene, CDR1 is SNHLY and CDR2 is FYNNEI. V shed 6 bases, J shed 5 bases, and the junction held 11 bases outside the gene matches. CDR3 length: 16 residues. The CDR3, as DNA: TGTGCCAGCAGGGGGGGTATAGCGGGGTTGACCGGGGAGCTGTTTTTT. This sequence encodes CASRGGIAGLTGELFF.

The CDR3 sequence: CASSLNGHYEQYF. In DNA form, the CDR3 reads TGTGCCAGCAGTTTAAATGGGCACTACGAGCAGTACTTC. The V gene is TRBV27, the J gene TRBJ2-7; no clear D gene. The germline V and J ends were trimmed by 2 bases and 3 bases, with 8 bases remaining between them. Germline V gene sequence: CDR1 MNHEY, CDR2 SMNVEV (reference sequence). The CDR3 runs to 13 residues.

The chain is built from TRBV10-3 and TRBJ2-3, with a possible D match to TRBD1 (6 bases). V lost 2 bases to trimming and J lost 0 bases, with 12 bases between them. Looked up from germline, CDR1 is ENHRY and CDR2 is SYGVKD. The CDR3 runs 16 residues. CDR3 sequence: CAISEGQIDSTDTQYF. The CDR3 nucleotides read TGTGCCATCAGTGAGGGACAGATAGATAGCACAGATACGCAGTATTTT.

A few counts support this clone. The chain combines TRBV19 with TRBJ2-3; D is possibly TRBD2 (6 bases). Deletions cut 5 bases from V and 4 bases from J, with 13 bases between. CDR1 and CDR2 from the germline V gene are LNHDA and SQIVND (reference sequence). The CDR3 runs to 14 residues. Here the CDR3 reads CASSRASVADTQYF. The CDR3, as DNA: TGTGCCAGTAGTCGGGCTAGCGTGGCAGATACGCAGTATTTT.